Presented here are 10 T cell receptor beta chains from one specimen sequenced in a study of T cells in Graves' hyperthyroidism and ophthalmopathy. RNA transcripts gave rise to amplified TCR beta CDR3 regions. With the HTBI primer set, the TCR CDR3 went through a first round of RT-PCR. One entry per CDR3 protein results from TCRdb running MiXCR on the multiplex PCR reads. The table lists almost 600,000 distinct CDR3 sequences, around 13% of them singletons, with less than 6% in the top ten. The sequencing input was blood. The receptors derive from a woman aged 25 to 45 with Graves' hyperthyroidism that later progressed to Graves' ophthalmopathy.

This clonotype has ten or more counts. This chain joins TRBV11-1 and TRBJ2-6; possibly TRBD2 for D (6 bases). This CDR3 comprises 16 residues. CDR1 SGHAT and CDR2 FQDESV come from the germline V gene (reference sequence). V was cut by 2 bases and J by 2 bases, with 10 bases left in between. The CDR3 nucleotides are TGTGCCAGCAGCTTACAGGGAGGAGCTGGGGCCAACGTCCTGACTTTC. Translated, it gives CASSLQGGAGANVLTF.

In this sample, this clonotype turned up a few times. This rearrangement joins TRBV18 to TRBJ1-2, with 9 bases fitting TRBD1. The V gene's germline CDR1 is KGHSH and CDR2 LQKENI. This CDR3 has 16 residues. J lost 8 bases, V lost 3 bases, and 13 bases had no gene match. The CDR3 spells CASSPKIRDRDKGYTF. The CDR3 nucleotides are TGTGCCAGCTCACCCAAAATCCGGGACAGGGATAAAGGCTACACCTTC.

About this clonotype: A much more abundant neighbour one base away suggests this may be a read error. This chain uses TRBV7-9 with TRBJ1-2; D unclear. This CDR3 region has 12 residues. The germline V and J ends were trimmed by 5 bases and 12 bases, with 16 bases remaining between them. Per germline, CDR1 SEHNR and CDR2 FQNEAQ (reference sequence). The CDR3: CASSPTMGGHTF. DNA for the CDR3: TGTGCCAGCAGCCCGACCATGGGAGGCCACACCTTC.

This clonotype was recorded many times. V gene TRBV29-1 combines with J gene TRBJ1-2; 8 nucleotides line up with TRBD1. There are 14 residues in the CDR3. J lost 6 bases, V lost 4 bases, and 10 bases had no gene match. CDR1 SQVTM and CDR2 ANQGSEA come from the germline V gene. CDR3: CSVARQGANHGYTF. Here the CDR3 DNA reads TGCAGCGTTGCGAGGCAGGGGGCTAATCATGGCTACACCTTC.

This clonotype occurred many times. The chain links TRBV7-2 to TRBJ1-1; 8 bases agree with TRBD1. The trim removed 1 base at V and 0 bases at J, leaving 13 bases unmatched. In germline, CDR1 is SGHTA, CDR2 FQGNSA. The length of the CDR3 is 19 residues. The CDR3 coding sequence is TGTGCCAGCAGCTTAGGGGTCGGCAGGGGGCTCACGATGAACACTGAAGCTTTCTTT. Translating gives CASSLGVGRGLTMNTEAFF.

As for this clonotype: A much larger clone lies a single base off, so this may be a read error. This rearrangement joins TRBV6-1 to TRBJ1-5; tentative D call: TRBD1 (6 bases). This CDR3 spans 15 amino acids. Germline loops: CDR1 MNHNS, CDR2 SASEGT. The CDR3 loop is CVSRSTTRGYQPQHF. CDR3 DNA sequence: TGTGTCAGCAGATCGACGACCAGGGGATACCAGCCCCAGCATTTT.

The rearrangement joins TRBV18 to TRBJ1-2; 8 nucleotides agree with TRBD1. Germline V gives CDR1 KGHSH, CDR2 LQKENI. Germline trimming cut 3 bases from V and 7 bases from J; bases unmatched to any gene: 7. The CDR3 runs to 14 residues. CDR3 nucleotide sequence: TGTGCCAGCTCACCGTCGACAGGGGAGTTTGGCTACACCTTC. Protein sequence: CASSPSTGEFGYTF.

With regard to this clonotype: A read error may be the cause here, since a much bigger clone is one base away. The conserved phenylalanine or tryptophan normally closing the CDR3 is absent here, so this likely arose from a read error. The chain recombines TRBV2 with TRBJ1-1, with TRBD1 as a possible D gene (5 bases). The ends were cut back, 7 bases at V and 1 base at J, with 10 bases in the middle. Germline V gives CDR1 SNHLY, CDR2 FYNNEI. The CDR3 consists of 13 residues. In nucleotides, the CDR3 is TGTGCCAGCATAAGTCAGGGGAACACTGAAGCTTTCCTT. Translating gives CASISQGNTEAFL.

The rearrangement links TRBV2 to TRBJ1-2, with TRBD1 matching 9 bases. The CDR3 contains 15 residues. Germline lookup yields CDR1 SNHLY and CDR2 FYNNEI. Trimming cost V 6 bases and J 7 bases; bases outside gene matches: 12. The CDR3 DNA follows: TGTGCCAGCAGGGATGGACAGGGGACACTGGCTGGCTACACCTTC. Amino acid sequence: CASRDGQGTLAGYTF.

This clonotype was observed a few times. This chain joins TRBV15 and TRBJ2-2; D tentatively reads TRBD1 or TRBD2 (5 bases each). Germline loops: CDR1 LNHNV, CDR2 YYDKDF (reference sequence). Trimming removed 0 bases at V and 0 bases at J, with 11 bases between. The CDR3 runs to 17 residues. CDR3 protein: CATSRDLGTANTGELFF. The CDR3 region has the DNA TGTGCCACCAGCAGAGATCTCGGGACGGCGAACACCGGGGAGCTGTTTTTT.